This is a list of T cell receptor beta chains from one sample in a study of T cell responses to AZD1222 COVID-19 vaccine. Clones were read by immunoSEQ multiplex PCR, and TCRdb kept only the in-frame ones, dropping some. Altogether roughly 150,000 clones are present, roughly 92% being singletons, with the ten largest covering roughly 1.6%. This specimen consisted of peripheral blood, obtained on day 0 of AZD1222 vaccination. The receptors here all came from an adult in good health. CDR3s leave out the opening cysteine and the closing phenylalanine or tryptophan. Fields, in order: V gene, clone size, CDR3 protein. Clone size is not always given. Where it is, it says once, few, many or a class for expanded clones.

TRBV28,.,ASRYPGDRSYGYT
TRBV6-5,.,ASSLTGGSARLSLH
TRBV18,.,ASSTLDSTYGYT
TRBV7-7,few,ASSRLAGTETQY
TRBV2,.,ASRDSRSYNSPLH
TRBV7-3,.,ASSPYRHQGSSYNSPLH
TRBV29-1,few,SVDSGASYGYT
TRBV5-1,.,ASSFGGRMGPQETQY
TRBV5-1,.,ASSSGQAGTGELF
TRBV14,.,ASRDSGANVLT
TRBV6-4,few,ASSSTGTANYGYT
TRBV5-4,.,ASSHEGAGQPQH
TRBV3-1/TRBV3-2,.,ASSQSSYTQY
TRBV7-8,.,ASSLAGHVPAQY
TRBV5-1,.,ASSPGTGRVQPQH
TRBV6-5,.,ASSLLGGGRTEAF
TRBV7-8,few,ASRPLGAAYEQY
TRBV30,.,AWSLGGQGVGQPQH
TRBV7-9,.,ASSSQGTANTGELF
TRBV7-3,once,ASSLSAGGLAPYNEQF
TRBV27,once,ASSFSKRQGKRDYGYT
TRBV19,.,ASSMPRANYGYT
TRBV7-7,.,ASSLGVRGNEQF
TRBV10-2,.,ASSESRNTEAF
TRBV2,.,AIRGGETGELF
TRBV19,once,ASSIDPTRLAGPSTDTQY
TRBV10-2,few,ASRSRGQGNSPLH
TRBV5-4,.,ASSSRGSSYNSPLH
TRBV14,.,ASSQGGQGTYGYT
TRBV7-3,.,ASSRTGGSYGYT
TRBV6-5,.,ASRTSTPYNEQF
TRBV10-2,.,ASSPGTRDTQY
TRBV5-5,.,ASSSGDRRNYNEQF
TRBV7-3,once,ASSRELGYNEQF
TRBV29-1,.,SVEGIGSNYGYT
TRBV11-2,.,ASSLTASSYNSPLH
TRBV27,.,ASSFGPEEQY
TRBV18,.,ASSLFPSGSPSTDTQY
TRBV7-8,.,ASSPPGTQTDTQY
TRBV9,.,ASSAFTQGRYEQY
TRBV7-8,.,ASSLESRTVNTEAF
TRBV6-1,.,ASSGRGGAGARETQY
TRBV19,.,ASSGVNSNQPQH
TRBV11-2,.,ASSLTQGGYGYT
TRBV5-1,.,ASSSGLAGGVYEQY
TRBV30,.,AWSKLAGGPISYEQY
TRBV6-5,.,ASSEGLTYEQY
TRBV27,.,ASRQGGGNTIY
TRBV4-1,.,ASSQDPLAGVTQY
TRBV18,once,ASSPLRGKTDTQY
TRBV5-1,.,ASSLTGYNEQF
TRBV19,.,ASSIGGIEAF
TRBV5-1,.,ASSLVVLQGGNEQF
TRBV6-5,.,ASRSIAGQPQH
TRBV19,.,ASSIGGLTNEKLF
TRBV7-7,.,ASSFGQGGDTQY
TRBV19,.,ASMNLGTYEQY
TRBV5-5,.,ASSLGTDYGYT
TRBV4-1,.,ASSPRTSGRTGELF